This T cell receptor (beta chain) was identified in a study of cytomegalovirus exposure and HLA in healthy donors. Whole-study context: Out of fewer than 500 genotyped donors, roughly 83% belonged to the Caucasian-associated ancestry cluster.

The CDR3 totals 18 residues. The V gene end was trimmed by 1 base and the J gene end by 1 base; junction bases not matched to a gene: 9. CDR1 is KGHSH, CDR2 LQKENI, per germline. Researchers ran the PCR with 60 Vbeta and 13 Jbeta primers. Repertoires were generated with immunoSEQ multiplex PCR, while TCRdb's copy carries only in-frame clones and drops some. The data hold tens of thousands of clones, with around 80% observed a single time. Material: PBMCs. V usage is TRBV18 and J usage is TRBJ1-3; TRBD1 matches at 8 bases. The origin of this receptor is a woman in her 30s in good health and CMV-seronegative. The CDR3 loop reads CASSPLLGQGPSGNTIYF. The CDR3 DNA sequence: TGTGCCAGCTCACCACTTCTAGGACAGGGACCATCTGGAAACACCATATATTTT.